Each of the 17 T cell receptor beta chains below was sequenced from the same sample in a study of blood T cell repertoires in COVID-19. TCRdb's copy holds only in-frame clones and misses some; the assay was immunoSEQ multiplex PCR. The table has around 500,000 clones, more than 85% seen once; the top ten hold 8.3%. The sequenced sample consisted of PBMCs or T cells enriched from blood (not recorded which). Source of these receptors: a woman aged 55-69 years who had recovered from COVID-19.

The J gene is TRBJ1-3, the V gene TRBV4-1; 7 bases fit TRBD1. With V trimmed by 0 bases and J by 4 bases, 12 bases remained unmatched. The CDR3 spans 18 residues. Germline lookup yields CDR1 MGHRA and CDR2 YSYEKL. The CDR3 loop is CASSQDFPRTGSGNTIYF. In DNA, the CDR3 is TGCGCCAGCAGCCAAGATTTCCCCCGGACAGGCTCAGGAAACACCATATATTTT.

This clone was counted once. The chain recombines TRBV5-4 with TRBJ1-4, with 8 positions matching TRBD1. V shed 4 bases, J shed 4 bases, and the junction held 3 bases outside the gene matches. The CDR3 length is 14 residues. Germline loops: CDR1 SGHNT, CDR2 YYREEE (reference sequence). Written as DNA, the CDR3 is TGTGCCAGCAGCCCACAGGGGGTTAATGAAAAACTGTTTTTT. It codes for CASSPQGVNEKLFF.

This clone is a singleton in its sample. The chain joins TRBV6-5 to TRBJ1-1; 8 nucleotides match TRBD1. The CDR3 is made up of 11 amino acids. Germline V gene sequence: CDR1 MNHEY, CDR2 SVGAGI. With V trimmed by 8 bases and J by 10 bases, 6 bases remained unmatched. The CDR3 loop reads CASFLDRGAFF. DNA of the CDR3: TGTGCCAGCTTTTTAGACAGGGGAGCTTTCTTT.

J is TRBJ2-1 and V is TRBV5-1; 12 positions agree with TRBD2. V gave up 4 bases and J gave up 7 bases; unmatched junction bases: 9. Germline V CDR1 and CDR2: SGHRS, YFSETQ. The CDR3 consists of 16 residues. CDR3 DNA sequence: TGCGCCAGCAGCATACTGACTAGCGGGGGTATAAATGAGCAGTTCTTC. It codes for CASSILTSGGINEQFF.

The chain combines TRBV5-1 with TRBJ2-2; 7 bases agree with TRBD1. Germline values: CDR1 SGHRS, CDR2 YFSETQ. The CDR3 has 15 amino acids. J was trimmed by 6 bases and V by 0 bases; bases with no gene match: 5. The chain's CDR3 is CASSLEGGGPGELFF. CDR3 nucleotides: TGCGCCAGCAGCTTGGAAGGGGGCGGGCCCGGGGAGCTGTTTTTT. The whole variable domain, filled in from reference TRBV5-1 and TRBJ2-2, reads KAGVTQTPRYLIKTRGQQVTLSCSPISGHRSVSWYQQTPGQGLQFLFEYFSETQRNKGNFPGRFSGRQFSNSRSEMNVSTLELGDSALYLCASSLEGGGPGELFFGEGSRLTVL.

This clone was picked up a small number of times. The rearrangement links TRBV14 to TRBJ1-6; D possibly corresponds to TRBD1 (6 bases). CDR3 length equals 16 residues. The V end was cut by 4 bases, the J end by 2 bases, with 12 bases between. Germline V gene data show CDR1 as SGHDN and CDR2 as FVKESK. CDR3 residues: CASSRAGTTYNSPLHF. CDR3 DNA: TGTGCCAGCAGCCGGGCAGGGACAACCTATAATTCACCCCTCCACTTT.

The chain's CDR3 is CASRTGTSGRPGETQYF. In DNA form, the CDR3 reads TGTGCCAGTAGGACCGGGACTAGCGGCCGACCGGGAGAGACCCAGTACTTC. The chain recombines TRBV19 with TRBJ2-5, with TRBD2 matching over 11 bases. The ends lost 6 bases at V and 4 bases at J; junction bases unmatched: 13. This CDR3 comprises 17 residues. Germline V gene lookup returns CDR1 LNHDA and CDR2 SQIVND (reference sequence).

This clone was counted once. This rearrangement joins TRBV19 to TRBJ2-2; TRBD1 aligns across 7 bases. CDR1 is LNHDA, CDR2 SQIVND, per germline (reference sequence). CDR3 size: 15 residues. The J segment lost 3 bases and the V segment lost 5 bases, leaving 6 bases of the junction unmatched. CDR3 DNA: TGTGCCAGTAGTGCGATACAGGGGCACACCGGGGAGCTGTTTTTT. This gives the protein CASSAIQGHTGELFF.

As concerns this clone: The junction differs from germline at one of its ends, possibly a read error. The V call is TRBV4-2, the J call TRBJ1-2, with a possible D match to TRBD1 (6 bases). This CDR3 has 13 amino acids. Germline V gene sequence: CDR1 LGHNA, CDR2 YNFKEQ. CDR3 nucleotide sequence: TGTGCCAGCAATCCTTCAGGGGACTACGGCTACACCTTC. Its protein product is CASNPSGDYGYTF.

The chain has TRBV14 and TRBJ1-2, with TRBD1 matching over 9 bases. Trimming cost V 1 base and J 4 bases; bases outside gene matches: 13. Germline CDR1 and CDR2: SGHDN and FVKESK. There are 18 residues in the CDR3. The chain's CDR3 is CASSQGKIGQGPFYGYTF. For the CDR3, the DNA is TGTGCCAGCAGCCAAGGGAAAATTGGACAGGGGCCCTTCTATGGCTACACCTTC. Variable domain in full (rest from reference TRBV14 and TRBJ1-2): EAGVTQFPSHSVIEKGQTVTLRCDPISGHDNLYWYRRVMGKEIKFLLHFVKESKQDESGMPNNRFLAERTGGTYSTLKVQPAELEDSGVYFCASSQGKIGQGPFYGYTFGSGTRLTVV.

The CDR3 DNA reads TGCAGTGCTAGTGCCTATGGGCAGGGCAATCAGCCCCAGCATTTT. It translates to CSASAYGQGNQPQHF. This rearrangement joins TRBV20-1 to TRBJ1-5; D call uncertain. The germline CDR1 and CDR2 sequences are DFQATT and SNEGSKA (reference sequence). V was shortened by 3 bases and J by 2 bases, with 14 bases between the two germline ends. The CDR3 sequence is 15 residues long.

The chain couples TRBV9 to TRBJ2-5; D perhaps matches TRBD2 (6 bases). The CDR3 is 16 amino acids. Trimming shortened V by 0 bases and J by 1 base, and 13 bases separated the two germline ends. The germline V gene encodes CDR1 SGDLS and CDR2 YYNGEE. CDR3 DNA sequence: TGTGCCAGCAGCGTAGGAGGGACTCCGGGCCAAGAGACCCAGTACTTC. Encoded protein: CASSVGGTPGQETQYF.

The chain recombines TRBV19 with TRBJ1-1; D remains ambiguous. Germline V gene lookup returns CDR1 LNHDA and CDR2 SQIVND (reference sequence). The CDR3 extends over 15 amino acids. Trimming pared 5 bases from V and 4 bases from J, leaving 17 bases between. The CDR3 spells CASSLHAAVGTEAFF. The CDR3 coding sequence is TGTGCCAGTAGTTTACACGCGGCAGTAGGCACTGAAGCTTTCTTT.

The chain couples TRBV5-1 to TRBJ2-3, with D perhaps matching TRBD1 (5 bases). Trimming removed 3 bases from V and 4 bases from J, with 15 bases in between. The CDR3 has 15 amino acids. Germline V CDR1 and CDR2: SGHRS, YFSETQ. Here the CDR3 DNA reads TGCGCCAGCAGCTCACTGGGGCTAGATGCAGATACGCAGTATTTT. This translates into CASSSLGLDADTQYF.

CDR3 sequence reads: CSVSSSGAETQYF. In DNA form, the CDR3 reads TGCAGCGTTTCCTCCAGCGGGGCAGAGACCCAGTACTTC. The chain couples TRBV29-1 to TRBJ2-5; 7 bases fit TRBD2. This CDR3 spans 13 amino acids. In germline, CDR1 is SQVTM, CDR2 ANQGSEA. Unmatched junction bases numbered 7, after V lost 5 bases and J lost 4 bases.

This clone appeared a single time. The chain carries TRBV25-1 and TRBJ1-6; unclear D gene. Germline CDR1 and CDR2: MGHDK and SYGVNS. CDR3 length: 15 amino acids. With 4 bases removed from V and 0 bases from J, the gap between germline ends came to 7 bases. The DNA of the CDR3 is TGTGCCAGCAGTGCACAGAGCTCCTATAATTCACCCCTCCACTTT. This gives the protein CASSAQSSYNSPLHF.

The gene calls are TRBV5-1 and TRBJ2-1; 9 nucleotides agree with TRBD2. The CDR3 covers 16 residues. Germline values: CDR1 SGHRS, CDR2 YFSETQ. The V segment lost 2 bases and the J segment 2 bases; nucleotides outside the gene matches: 5. The chain's CDR3 is CASSFQAGGTYNEQFF. CDR3 DNA: TGCGCCAGCAGCTTCCAAGCGGGAGGTACCTACAATGAGCAGTTCTTC.